One and the same sample provided the 27 T cell receptor beta chains below, sequenced in a study of OX40 agonist ivuxolimab in advanced cancers. Sequencing was performed with immunoSEQ multiplex PCR; in TCRdb, only in-frame clones are kept and a portion is missing. Among tens of thousands of clones listed, around 87% were seen once. Material: CD4+ or CD8+ T cells sorted from blood, obtained in a trial of the OX40 agonist ivuxolimab. Source of these receptors: an adult with an advanced solid tumor such as melanoma, head and neck, liver or kidney cancer.

This clone was picked up a small number of times. This chain joins TRBV28 and TRBJ2-7, with 7 bases lining up with TRBD2. Germline assignment: CDR1 MDHEN and CDR2 SYDVKM. Germline trimming cut 4 bases from V and 6 bases from J; bases unmatched to any gene: 6. The CDR3 consists of 13 residues. The CDR3 bases are TGTGCCAGCAGTTCTCCGGGGAGGGGCGAGCAGTACTTC. This sequence encodes CASSSPGRGEQYF.

This chain links TRBV18 with TRBJ1-5; no firm D call. V dropped 3 bases and J dropped 6 bases, with 18 bases sitting between them. Looked up from germline, CDR1 is KGHSH and CDR2 is LQKENI. There are 16 residues in the CDR3. This CDR3 is CASSPEVPKAAQPQHF. DNA for the CDR3: TGTGCCAGCTCACCCGAAGTCCCTAAGGCGGCTCAGCCCCAGCATTTT.

The gene calls are TRBV19 and TRBJ2-1; tentative D call: TRBD1 (6 bases). The CDR3 length is 15 residues. Germline loops: CDR1 LNHDA, CDR2 SQIVND (reference sequence). Trimming left V 3 bases short and J 5 bases short, with 14 bases between. The CDR3 protein is CASSILRGEDNEQFF. CDR3 sequence (DNA): TGTGCCAGTAGTATCCTCAGGGGCGAGGACAATGAGCAGTTCTTC.

The V and J genes are TRBV5-1 and TRBJ2-1; 11 bases are shared with TRBD1. The ends lost 5 bases at V and 0 bases at J; junction bases unmatched: 10. The CDR3 is made up of 18 amino acids. Germline V lookup: CDR1 SGHRS, CDR2 YFSETQ. This chain's CDR3 is CASRYRDRGLSSYNEQFF. For the CDR3, the DNA is TGCGCCAGCAGATACCGGGACAGGGGGTTAAGCTCCTACAATGAGCAGTTCTTC.

The gene calls are TRBV6-5 and TRBJ2-7; D remains unclear. V was clipped by 5 bases and J by 5 bases, with 7 bases between them. The V gene's germline CDR1 is MNHEY and CDR2 SVGAGI. The CDR3 length is 11 residues. This CDR3 is CASSRWNEQYF. The DNA of the CDR3 is TGTGCCAGCAGTAGGTGGAACGAGCAGTACTTC.

V is TRBV7-9 and J is TRBJ2-2; maybe TRBD1 (6 bases). The germline V and J ends were trimmed by 6 bases and 6 bases, with 11 bases remaining between them. This CDR3 contains 13 residues. The germline V gene has CDR1 SEHNR and CDR2 FQNEAQ (reference sequence). The CDR3 region has the DNA TGTGCCAGCAGGGCCGGGACACCCGGGGAGCTGTTTTTT. Its translation is CASRAGTPGELFF.

The rearrangement links TRBV6-5 to TRBJ1-5, with a tentative D call TRBD1 (6 bases). CDR1 is MNHEY, CDR2 SVGAGI, per germline. Trimming took 6 bases from V and 2 from J, leaving 11 bases between them. This CDR3 is built from 14 residues. CDR3 in amino acids: CASSPGHRNQPQHF. CDR3 in DNA: TGTGCCAGCAGCCCGGGACACCGCAATCAGCCCCAGCATTTT.

Concerning this clone: The junction does not match germline at one end; this may be a read error. The chain uses TRBV7-7 and TRBJ2-7; D unresolved. The length of the CDR3 is 14 residues. Germline CDR1 SSHAT, CDR2 FNYEAQ (reference sequence). The CDR3 coding sequence is TGTGCTAGCAGCCCCGGAGTAGGGTCCTACGAGCAGTACTTC. Encoded protein: CASSPGVGSYEQYF.

The chain employs TRBV2 and TRBJ2-1; 11 bases are a match to TRBD2. With V trimmed by 4 bases and J by 3 bases, 5 bases remained unmatched. The germline CDR1 and CDR2 sequences are SNHLY and FYNNEI. The CDR3 consists of 16 residues. The CDR3, as DNA: TGTGCCAGCAGTGGGGTTAGCGGGAGGGTCTACAATGAGCAGTTCTTC. This translates into CASSGVSGRVYNEQFF.

The V call is TRBV28, the J call TRBJ1-2; a weak D match, TRBD1 (5 bases). The CDR3 is 11 amino acids. Germline values: CDR1 MDHEN, CDR2 SYDVKM. V gave up 4 bases and J gave up 8 bases, with 8 bases separating them. The CDR3 reads CASSSQEGYTF. The DNA of the CDR3 is TGTGCCAGCAGTTCACAGGAAGGCTACACCTTC.

The rearrangement joins TRBV29-1 to TRBJ2-1; 12 bases agree with TRBD1. CDR1 and CDR2 (germline): SQVTM, ANQGSEA. This CDR3 comprises 14 residues. The trim removed 5 bases at V and 8 bases at J, leaving 7 bases unmatched. CDR3 sequence: CSVRDRGRRDEQFF. The CDR3, as DNA: TGCAGCGTTCGGGACAGGGGGCGTAGAGATGAGCAGTTCTTC.

This clone was seen more than once but under ten times. V is TRBV6-5 and J is TRBJ2-5, with 7 nucleotides matching TRBD2. In germline, CDR1 is MNHEY, CDR2 SVGAGI. CDR3 size: 16 residues. Trimming took 0 bases from V and 4 from J; bases not matched to a gene: 8. The CDR3 loop reads CASSYSFSLAGETQYF. As DNA, the CDR3 is TGTGCCAGCAGTTACTCTTTTTCATTAGCGGGAGAGACCCAGTACTTC.

This chain joins TRBV19 and TRBJ2-6; 7 nucleotides align to TRBD1. Per germline, CDR1 LNHDA and CDR2 SQIVND (reference sequence). The trim removed 5 bases at V and 3 bases at J, leaving 13 bases unmatched. There are 18 residues in the CDR3. The CDR3 protein is CASSGRQGSYYGANVLTF. The CDR3 DNA reads TGTGCCAGTAGTGGAAGACAGGGTTCCTATTATGGGGCCAACGTCCTGACTTTC.

The chain joins TRBV27 to TRBJ1-1, with a possible D match to TRBD1 (6 bases). The CDR3 is made up of 14 amino acids. Germline-derived CDR1 and CDR2 are MNHEY and SMNVEV (reference sequence). Trimming pared 4 bases from V and 4 bases from J, leaving 13 bases between. The CDR3 region has the DNA TGTGCCAGCAGTTCCGAGGGGGGGGCCACTGAAGCTTTCTTT. As protein: CASSSEGGATEAFF.

V is TRBV19 and J is TRBJ2-3, with D possibly matching TRBD1 (5 bases). Germline V gene lookup returns CDR1 LNHDA and CDR2 SQIVND (reference sequence). V was clipped by 5 bases and J by 2 bases, with 14 bases between them. The CDR3 runs to 15 residues. The CDR3 nucleotides read TGTGCCAGTAGTCCCAGGGAAGGACCCACAGATACGCAGTATTTT. Its protein product is CASSPREGPTDTQYF.

The chain couples TRBV10-3 to TRBJ2-5; tentative D call: TRBD1 (6 bases). The CDR3 loop spans 13 amino acids. Germline V gene data show CDR1 as ENHRY and CDR2 as SYGVKD. Trimming stripped 7 bases from V and 4 bases from J, with 13 bases between. CDR3 sequence: CAIKRQEGETQYF. In nucleotides, the CDR3 is TGTGCCATCAAAAGACAGGAAGGAGAGACCCAGTACTTC.

V usage is TRBV27 and J usage is TRBJ2-5; TRBD1 is a possible D gene (6 bases). CDR1 MNHEY and CDR2 SMNVEV come from the germline V gene (reference sequence). The CDR3 has 16 residues. The V end was cut by 6 bases, the J end by 5 bases, with 22 bases between. Here the CDR3 DNA reads TGTGCCAGCAGCACTGACGTGGCAGGGGAAGGGGAGACCCAGTACTTC. Translating it yields CASSTDVAGEGETQYF.

The V call is TRBV9, the J call TRBJ2-1; maybe TRBD2 (6 bases). Trimming shortened V by 1 base and J by 4 bases, and 15 bases separated the two germline ends. From germline, CDR1 is SGDLS and CDR2 YYNGEE. The CDR3 is 16 amino acids. CDR3 in amino acids: CASSVSGYGAYNEQFF. The CDR3 region has the DNA TGTGCCAGCAGCGTAAGCGGGTATGGAGCTTACAATGAGCAGTTCTTC.

The chain carries TRBV11-2 and TRBJ2-1; 12 bases match TRBD2. V was clipped by 6 bases and J by 4 bases; unmatched bases: 7. CDR1 SGHAT and CDR2 FQNNGV come from the germline V gene. The CDR3 runs 16 residues. CDR3 amino acids: CASRYRGLAGYNEQFF. In DNA, the CDR3 is TGTGCCAGCAGGTATCGGGGACTAGCGGGTTACAATGAGCAGTTCTTC.

The V and J genes are TRBV6-1 and TRBJ2-7; 9 bases are a match to TRBD2. The CDR3 extends over 14 amino acids. V trimming: 4 bases; J trimming: 5 bases; junction bases outside the gene matches: 6. The germline V gene has CDR1 MNHNS and CDR2 SASEGT. The CDR3 region is CASSVTSGPNEQYF. The CDR3 coding sequence is TGTGCCAGCAGTGTGACTAGCGGTCCAAACGAGCAGTACTTC.

V and J are TRBV5-4 and TRBJ2-1, with 13 bases identical to TRBD2. The CDR3 extends over 15 amino acids. The trim removed 2 bases at V and 9 bases at J, leaving 5 bases unmatched. The germline gives CDR1 SGHNT, CDR2 YYREEE (reference sequence). The CDR3 region is CASSFAGTSGTEQFF. The CDR3, as DNA: TGTGCCAGCAGCTTCGCCGGGACTAGCGGGACTGAGCAGTTCTTC.

This clone is a singleton in its sample. The rearrangement links TRBV6-6 to TRBJ1-1; D unresolved. The CDR3 consists of 14 residues. Germline CDR1 reads MNHNY; CDR2 reads SVGAGI (reference sequence). V was clipped by 0 bases and J by 0 bases, with 5 bases between them. Here the CDR3 DNA reads TGTGCCAGCAGTTACTCGGGCTTGAACACTGAAGCTTTCTTT. Translation: CASSYSGLNTEAFF.

The V call is TRBV2, the J call TRBJ1-2, with TRBD1 matching over 7 bases. Germline assignment: CDR1 SNHLY and CDR2 FYNNEI. V trimming: 10 bases; J trimming: 8 bases; junction bases outside the gene matches: 13. The CDR3 contains 13 residues. The CDR3 sequence: CATRRGGGGGYTF. For the CDR3, the DNA is TGTGCCACTAGGAGGGGGGGAGGGGGCGGCTACACCTTC. The whole variable domain, remainder taken from reference TRBV2 and TRBJ1-2, is EPEVTQTPSHQVTQMGQEVILRCVPISNHLYFYWYRQILGQKVEFLVSFYNNEISEKSEIFDDQFSVERPDGSNFTLKIRSTKLEDSAMYFCATRRGGGGGYTFGSGTRLTVV.

The chain is built from TRBV28 and TRBJ2-5, with a tentative D call TRBD2 (6 bases). Deletions cut 2 bases from V and 5 bases from J, with 12 bases between. Germline values: CDR1 MDHEN, CDR2 SYDVKM. CDR3 length: 14 amino acids. The CDR3 reads CASSLRRGFETQYF. In DNA, the CDR3 is TGTGCCAGCAGTTTAAGGAGGGGATTCGAGACCCAGTACTTC.

This rearrangement joins TRBV5-4 to TRBJ2-5, with 10 bases that match TRBD2. From germline, CDR1 is SGHNT and CDR2 YYREEE (reference sequence). This CDR3 has 14 amino acids. V lost 4 bases, J lost 5 bases, and 5 bases stayed unmatched. The CDR3 DNA reads TGTGCCAGCAGCCTAGCGGGAGTAGGGGAGACCCAGTACTTC. It codes for CASSLAGVGETQYF. Variable domain in full (rest from reference TRBV5-4 and TRBJ2-5): ETGVTQSPTHLIKTRGQQVTLRCSSQSGHNTVSWYQQALGQGPQFIFQYYREEENGRGNFPPRFSGLQFPNYSSELNVNALELDDSALYLCASSLAGVGETQYFGPGTRLLVL.

The rearrangement joins TRBV15 to TRBJ2-3; weak D call: TRBD1 (6 bases). V was trimmed by 2 bases and J by 6 bases, leaving 12 bases between them. The CDR3 is 14 residues long. The germline CDR1 and CDR2 sequences are LNHNV and YYDKDF (reference sequence). The CDR3 sequence is CATSRQDSWDTQYF. The CDR3 DNA follows: TGTGCCACCAGCAGACAGGACAGTTGGGATACGCAGTATTTT.

This chain links TRBV6-6 with TRBJ1-5; D gene unclear. The germline V gene has CDR1 MNHNY and CDR2 SVGAGI (reference sequence). The V gene lost 4 bases and the J gene lost 1 base, with 14 bases spanning the gap. The CDR3 runs 16 residues. The DNA for the CDR3 is TGTGCCAGCAGTTCCCCCGGGAGAGGGAGCAATCAGCCCCAGCATTTT. Translated: CASSSPGRGSNQPQHF.